This T cell receptor beta chain was recovered during a study of graft-versus-host responses after intestinal transplantation. Whole-study context: Every recipient underwent anti-thymocyte globulin induction, then tacrolimus and steroids for roughly three years.

For this clone: Antigen: not known.

Study observations and caveats: Recipient marrow contained GvH clones, some of which appeared first in ileum or blood. After transplant, early declines in HvG clones were associated with peak levels of circulating GvH clones.

The method was immunoSEQ multiplex PCR; TCRdb's version includes in-frame clones alone and lacks a portion of them. Seen here are around 50,000 clones, around nine tenths observed once, and the top ten hold 1.6%. With V trimmed by 2 bases and J by 3 bases, 3 bases remained unmatched. This CDR3 is built from 15 residues. Germline V gene sequence: CDR1 SNHLY, CDR2 FYNNEI. This TCR was sampled from a human patient who received an intestinal transplant, so some T cells may come from the graft donor. V is TRBV2 and J is TRBJ2-2; 7 nucleotides match TRBD1. Sample: PBMCs, taken 26 days after transplant. In DNA, the CDR3 is TGTGCCAGCAGTGAAAACAGGGGATACACCGGGGAGCTGTTTTTT. It is translated as CASSENRGYTGELFF. Full variable domain (missing parts from reference TRBV2 and TRBJ2-2): EPEVTQTPSHQVTQMGQEVILRCVPISNHLYFYWYRQILGQKVEFLVSFYNNEISEKSEIFDDQFSVERPDGSNFTLKIRSTKLEDSAMYFCASSENRGYTGELFFGEGSRLTVL.